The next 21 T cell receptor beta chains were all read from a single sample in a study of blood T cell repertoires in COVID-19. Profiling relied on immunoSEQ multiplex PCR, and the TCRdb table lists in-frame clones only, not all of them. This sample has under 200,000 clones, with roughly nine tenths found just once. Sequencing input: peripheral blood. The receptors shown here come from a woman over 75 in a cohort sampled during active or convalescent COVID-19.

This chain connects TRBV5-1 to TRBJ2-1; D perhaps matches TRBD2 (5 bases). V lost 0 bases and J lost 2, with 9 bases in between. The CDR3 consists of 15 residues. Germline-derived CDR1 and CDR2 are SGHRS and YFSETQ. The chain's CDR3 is CASSLARAAYNEQFF. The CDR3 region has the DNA TGCGCCAGCAGCTTGGCGAGGGCCGCCTACAATGAGCAGTTCTTC.

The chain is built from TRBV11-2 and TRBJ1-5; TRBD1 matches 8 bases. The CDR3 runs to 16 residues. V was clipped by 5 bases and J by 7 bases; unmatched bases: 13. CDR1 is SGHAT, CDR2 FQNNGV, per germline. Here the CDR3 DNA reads TGTGCCAGCAGCCCAAGGACAGGGATCGGTGAGCAGCCCCAGCATTTT. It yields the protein CASSPRTGIGEQPQHF.

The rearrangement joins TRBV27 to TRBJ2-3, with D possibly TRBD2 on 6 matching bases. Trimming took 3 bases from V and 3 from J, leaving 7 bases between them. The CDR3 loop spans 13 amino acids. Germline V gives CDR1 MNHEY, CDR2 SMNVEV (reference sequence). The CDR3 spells CASSFGGTDTQYF. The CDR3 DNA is TGTGCCAGCAGTTTTGGGGGGACAGATACGCAGTATTTT.

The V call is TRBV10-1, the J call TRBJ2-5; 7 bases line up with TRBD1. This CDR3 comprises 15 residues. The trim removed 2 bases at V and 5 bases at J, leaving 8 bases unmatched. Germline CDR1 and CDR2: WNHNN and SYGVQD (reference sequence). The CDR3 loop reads CASSERQGSRETQYF. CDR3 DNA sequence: TGCGCCAGCAGTGAGAGACAGGGATCGCGGGAGACCCAGTACTTC.

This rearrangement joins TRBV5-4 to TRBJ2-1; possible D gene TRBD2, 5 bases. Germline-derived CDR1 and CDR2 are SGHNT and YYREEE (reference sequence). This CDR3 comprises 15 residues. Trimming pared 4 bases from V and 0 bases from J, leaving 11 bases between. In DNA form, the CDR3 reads TGTGCCAGCAGCCCCGGGGAAGGCTCCTACAATGAGCAGTTCTTC. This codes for CASSPGEGSYNEQFF.

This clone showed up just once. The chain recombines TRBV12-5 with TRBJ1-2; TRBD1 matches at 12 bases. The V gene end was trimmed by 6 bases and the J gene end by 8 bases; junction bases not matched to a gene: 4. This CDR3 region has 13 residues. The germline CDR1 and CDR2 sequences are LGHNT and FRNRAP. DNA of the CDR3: TGTGCTAGTGGCTTAGGGACAGGGGGCGGCTACACCTTC. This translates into CASGLGTGGGYTF. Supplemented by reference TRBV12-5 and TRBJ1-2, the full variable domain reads DARVTQTPRHKVTEMGQEVTMRCQPILGHNTVFWYRQTMMQGLELLAYFRNRAPLDDSGMPKDRFSAEMPDATLATLKIQPSEPRDSAVYFCASGLGTGGGYTFGSGTRLTVV.

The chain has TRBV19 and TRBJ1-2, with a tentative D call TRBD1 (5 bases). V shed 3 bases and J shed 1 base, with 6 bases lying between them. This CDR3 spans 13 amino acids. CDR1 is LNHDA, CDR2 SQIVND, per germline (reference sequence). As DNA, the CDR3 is TGTGCCAGTAGTATGGGGGGTAACTATGGCTACACCTTC. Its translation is CASSMGGNYGYTF. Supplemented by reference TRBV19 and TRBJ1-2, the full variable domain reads DGGITQSPKYLFRKEGQNVTLSCEQNLNHDAMYWYRQDPGQGLRLIYYSQIVNDFQKGDIAEGYSVSREKKESFPLTVTSAQKNPTAFYLCASSMGGNYGYTFGSGTRLTVV.

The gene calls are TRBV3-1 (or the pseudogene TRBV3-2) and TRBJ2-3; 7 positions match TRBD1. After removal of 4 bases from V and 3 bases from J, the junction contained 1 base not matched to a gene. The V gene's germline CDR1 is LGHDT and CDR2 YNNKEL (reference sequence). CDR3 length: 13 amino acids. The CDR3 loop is CASSRQGTDTQYF. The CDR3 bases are TGTGCCAGCAGCCGACAGGGAACAGATACGCAGTATTTT.

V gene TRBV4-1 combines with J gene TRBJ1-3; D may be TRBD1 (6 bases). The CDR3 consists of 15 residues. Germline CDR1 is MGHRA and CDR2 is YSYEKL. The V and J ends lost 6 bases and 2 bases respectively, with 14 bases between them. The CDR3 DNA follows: TGCGCCAGCAGACAAATCACAGGGACTGGAAACACCATATATTTT. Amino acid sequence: CASRQITGTGNTIYF.

The CDR3 nucleotides are TGTGCCAGCAAAGGAGGAATTAGTCAGCCCCAGCATTTT. Its protein is CASKGGISQPQHF. The J gene is TRBJ1-5, the V gene TRBV28; D remains unclear. The CDR3 length is 13 residues. V was trimmed by 7 bases and J by 6 bases, leaving 13 bases between them. Germline-derived CDR1 and CDR2 are MDHEN and SYDVKM. Looking up the rest from reference TRBV28 and TRBJ1-5 gives the full variable domain: DVKVTQSSRYLVKRTGEKVFLECVQDMDHENMFWYRQDPGLGLRLIYFSYDVKMKEKGDIPEGYSVSREKKERFSLILESASTNQTSMYLCASKGGISQPQHFGDGTRLSIL.

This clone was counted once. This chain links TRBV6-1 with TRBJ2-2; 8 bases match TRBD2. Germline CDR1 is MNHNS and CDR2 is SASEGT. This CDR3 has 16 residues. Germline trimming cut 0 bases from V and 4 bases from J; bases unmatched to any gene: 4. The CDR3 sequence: CASSEAGSGGTGELFF. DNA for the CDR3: TGTGCCAGCAGTGAAGCGGGGAGCGGGGGCACCGGGGAGCTGTTTTTT.

The CDR3 is CASSLLVAGGPGSYNEQFF. DNA for the CDR3: TGTGCCAGCAGCTTGTTGGTAGCGGGGGGGCCCGGCTCCTACAATGAGCAGTTCTTC. The chain employs TRBV5-5 and TRBJ2-1; 11 nucleotides align to TRBD2. CDR3 length equals 19 residues. Germline V CDR1 and CDR2: SGHKS, YYEKEE (reference sequence). The junction had 9 bases not matched to a gene; V was cut back by 1 base and J by 0 bases.

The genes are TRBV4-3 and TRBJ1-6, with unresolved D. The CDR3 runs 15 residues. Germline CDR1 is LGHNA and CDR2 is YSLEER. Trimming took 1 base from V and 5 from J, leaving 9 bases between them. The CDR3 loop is CASSQVIIDNSPLHF. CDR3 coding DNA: TGCGCCAGCAGCCAAGTCATAATAGATAATTCACCCCTCCACTTT.

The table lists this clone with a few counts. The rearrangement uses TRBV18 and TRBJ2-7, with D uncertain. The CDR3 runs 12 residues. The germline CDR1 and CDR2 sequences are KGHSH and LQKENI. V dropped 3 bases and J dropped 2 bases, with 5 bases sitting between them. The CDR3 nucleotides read TGTGCCAGCTCACCTCCAACCTACGAGCAGTACTTC. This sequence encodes CASSPPTYEQYF.

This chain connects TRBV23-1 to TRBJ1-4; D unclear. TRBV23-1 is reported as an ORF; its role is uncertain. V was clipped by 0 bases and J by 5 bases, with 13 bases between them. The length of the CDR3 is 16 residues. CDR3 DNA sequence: TGCGCCAGCAGTCAATCGTATGGTGACGGGAATGAAAAACTGTTTTTT. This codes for CASSQSYGDGNEKLFF.

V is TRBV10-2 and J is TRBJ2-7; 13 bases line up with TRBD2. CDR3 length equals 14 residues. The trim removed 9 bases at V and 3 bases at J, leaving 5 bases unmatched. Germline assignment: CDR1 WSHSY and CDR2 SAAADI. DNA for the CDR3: TGCGCCAGTAAACTAGCGGGGGGGCTCTACGAGCAGTACTTC. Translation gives CASKLAGGLYEQYF.

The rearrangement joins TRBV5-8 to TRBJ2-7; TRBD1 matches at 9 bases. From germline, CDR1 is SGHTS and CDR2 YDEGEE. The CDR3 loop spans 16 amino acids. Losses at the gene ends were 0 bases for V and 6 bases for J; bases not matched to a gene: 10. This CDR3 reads CASSLAFLQGASEQYV. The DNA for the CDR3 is TGTGCCAGCAGCTTGGCCTTTTTACAGGGGGCGAGCGAGCAGTACGTC.

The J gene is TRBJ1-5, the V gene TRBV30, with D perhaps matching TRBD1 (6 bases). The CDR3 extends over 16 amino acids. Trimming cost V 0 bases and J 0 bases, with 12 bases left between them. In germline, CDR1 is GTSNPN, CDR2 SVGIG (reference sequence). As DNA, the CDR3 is TGTGCCTGGAGTGTAAGGGGGGGCAATAGCAATCAGCCCCAGCATTTT. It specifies CAWSVRGGNSNQPQHF.

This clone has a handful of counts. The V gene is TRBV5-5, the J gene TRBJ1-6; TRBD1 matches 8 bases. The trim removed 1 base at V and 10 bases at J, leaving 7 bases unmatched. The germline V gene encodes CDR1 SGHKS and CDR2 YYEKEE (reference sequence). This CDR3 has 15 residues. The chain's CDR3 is CASSLWGGQVSPLHF. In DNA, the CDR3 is TGTGCCAGCAGCTTGTGGGGGGGACAGGTCTCACCCCTCCACTTT.

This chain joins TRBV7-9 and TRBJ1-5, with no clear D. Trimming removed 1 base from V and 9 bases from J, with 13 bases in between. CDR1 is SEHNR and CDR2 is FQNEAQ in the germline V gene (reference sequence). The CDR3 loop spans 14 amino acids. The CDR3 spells CASSLDNINGPQHF. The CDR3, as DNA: TGTGCCAGCAGCTTAGACAACATCAATGGGCCCCAGCATTTT.

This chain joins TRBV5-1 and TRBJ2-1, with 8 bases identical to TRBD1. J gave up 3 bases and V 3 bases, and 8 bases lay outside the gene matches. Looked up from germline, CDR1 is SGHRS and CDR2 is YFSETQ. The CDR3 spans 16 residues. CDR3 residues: CASSWLDRGVYNEQFF. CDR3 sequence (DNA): TGCGCCAGCAGCTGGCTAGACAGGGGAGTCTACAATGAGCAGTTCTTC.